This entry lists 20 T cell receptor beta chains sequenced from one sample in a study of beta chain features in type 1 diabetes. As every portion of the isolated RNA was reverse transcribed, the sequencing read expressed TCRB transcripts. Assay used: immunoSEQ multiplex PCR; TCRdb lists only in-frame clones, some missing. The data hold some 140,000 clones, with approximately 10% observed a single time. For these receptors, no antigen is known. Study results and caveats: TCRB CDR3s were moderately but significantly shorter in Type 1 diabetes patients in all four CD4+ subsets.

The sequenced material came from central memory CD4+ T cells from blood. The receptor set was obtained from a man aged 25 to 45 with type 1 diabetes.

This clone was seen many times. The CDR3 region is CASSSLAGHEQFF. The CDR3 DNA follows: TGTGCCAGCAGCTCCCTCGCAGGGCATGAGCAGTTCTTC. The rearrangement links TRBV7-9 to TRBJ2-1; D possibly corresponds to TRBD1 (5 bases). The ends were cut back, 4 bases at V and 8 bases at J, with 12 bases in the middle. CDR1 and CDR2 (germline): SEHNR, FQNEAQ (reference sequence). CDR3 length equals 13 residues.

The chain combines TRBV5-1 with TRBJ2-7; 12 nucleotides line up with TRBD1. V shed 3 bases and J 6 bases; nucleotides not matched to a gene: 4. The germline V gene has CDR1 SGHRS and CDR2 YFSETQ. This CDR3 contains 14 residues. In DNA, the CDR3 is TGCGCCAGCAGCTCTGGGACAGGGGGCTCCGAGCAGTACTTC. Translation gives CASSSGTGGSEQYF.

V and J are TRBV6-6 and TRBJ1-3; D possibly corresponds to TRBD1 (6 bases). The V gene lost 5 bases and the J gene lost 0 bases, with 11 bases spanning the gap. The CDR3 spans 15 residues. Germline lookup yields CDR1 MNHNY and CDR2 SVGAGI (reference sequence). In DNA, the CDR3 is TGTGCCAGCAGTCAACAGGGTGTCTCTGGAAACACCATATATTTT. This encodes CASSQQGVSGNTIYF.

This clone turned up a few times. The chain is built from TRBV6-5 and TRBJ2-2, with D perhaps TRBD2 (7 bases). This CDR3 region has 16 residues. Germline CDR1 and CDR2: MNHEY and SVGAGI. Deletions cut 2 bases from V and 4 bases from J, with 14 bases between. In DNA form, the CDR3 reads TGTGCCAGCAGTTACGGAGCCGGGGGGCCCACCGGGGAGCTGTTTTTT. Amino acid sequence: CASSYGAGGPTGELFF.

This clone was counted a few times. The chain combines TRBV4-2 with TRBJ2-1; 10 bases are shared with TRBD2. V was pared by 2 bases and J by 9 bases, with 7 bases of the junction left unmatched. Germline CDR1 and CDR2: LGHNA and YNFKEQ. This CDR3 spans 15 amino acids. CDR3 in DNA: TGTGCCAGCAGCCAACTAAGCGGGGGGGCCGGTGAGCAGTTCTTC. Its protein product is CASSQLSGGAGEQFF.

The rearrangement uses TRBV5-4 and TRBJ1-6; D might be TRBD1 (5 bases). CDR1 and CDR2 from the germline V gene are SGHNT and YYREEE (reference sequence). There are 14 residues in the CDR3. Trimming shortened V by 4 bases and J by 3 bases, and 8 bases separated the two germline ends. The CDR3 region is CASSLQGYNSPLHF. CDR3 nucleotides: TGTGCCAGCAGCCTCCAGGGCTATAATTCACCCCTCCACTTT.

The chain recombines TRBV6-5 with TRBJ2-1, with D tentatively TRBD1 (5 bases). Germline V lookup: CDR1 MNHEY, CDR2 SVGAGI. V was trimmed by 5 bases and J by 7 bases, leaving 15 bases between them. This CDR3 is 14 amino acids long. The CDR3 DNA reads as TGTGCCAGCAGTGCGAGACAGACCTTGAATGAGCAGTTCTTC. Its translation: CASSARQTLNEQFF.

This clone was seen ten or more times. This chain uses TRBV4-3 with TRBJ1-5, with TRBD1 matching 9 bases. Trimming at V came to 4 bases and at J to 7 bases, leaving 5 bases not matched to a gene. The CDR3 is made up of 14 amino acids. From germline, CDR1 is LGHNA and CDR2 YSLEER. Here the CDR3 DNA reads TGCGCCAGCAGCCTGGACAGGGGCGGACAGCCCCAGCATTTT. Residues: CASSLDRGGQPQHF.

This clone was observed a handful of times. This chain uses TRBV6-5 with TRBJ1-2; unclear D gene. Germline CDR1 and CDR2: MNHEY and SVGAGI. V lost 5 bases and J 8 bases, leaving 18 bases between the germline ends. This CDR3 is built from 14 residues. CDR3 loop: CASSPALRPYGYTF. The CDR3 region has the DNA TGTGCCAGCAGTCCTGCACTAAGGCCTTACGGCTACACCTTC.

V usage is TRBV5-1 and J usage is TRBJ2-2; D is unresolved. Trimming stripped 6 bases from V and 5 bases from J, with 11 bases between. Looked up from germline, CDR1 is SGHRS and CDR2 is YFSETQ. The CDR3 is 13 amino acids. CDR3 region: CASKLEFTGELFF. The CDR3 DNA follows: TGCGCCAGCAAACTGGAGTTTACCGGGGAGCTGTTTTTT.

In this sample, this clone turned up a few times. CDR3 nucleotide sequence: TGTGCCAGCAGCCGTTTCTCAGGGGTGAATTCACCCCTCCACTTT. Amino acid sequence: CASSRFSGVNSPLHF. The V call is TRBV7-2, the J call TRBJ1-6; D is possibly TRBD1 (6 bases). V lost 5 bases and J lost 7, with 15 bases in between. This CDR3 spans 15 amino acids. CDR1 and CDR2 from the germline V gene are SGHTA and FQGNSA.

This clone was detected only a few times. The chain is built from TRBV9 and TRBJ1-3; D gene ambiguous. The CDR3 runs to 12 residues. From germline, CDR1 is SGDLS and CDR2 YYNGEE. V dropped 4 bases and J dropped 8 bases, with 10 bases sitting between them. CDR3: CASSPTEDTIYF. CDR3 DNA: TGTGCCAGCAGCCCAACGGAGGACACCATATATTTT.

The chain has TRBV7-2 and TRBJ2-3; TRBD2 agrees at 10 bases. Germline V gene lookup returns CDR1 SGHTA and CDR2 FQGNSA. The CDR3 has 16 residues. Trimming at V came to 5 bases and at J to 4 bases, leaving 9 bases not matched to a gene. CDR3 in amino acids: CASSQQAGGLADTQYF. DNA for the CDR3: TGTGCCAGCAGCCAACAAGCGGGGGGGCTGGCAGATACGCAGTATTTT.

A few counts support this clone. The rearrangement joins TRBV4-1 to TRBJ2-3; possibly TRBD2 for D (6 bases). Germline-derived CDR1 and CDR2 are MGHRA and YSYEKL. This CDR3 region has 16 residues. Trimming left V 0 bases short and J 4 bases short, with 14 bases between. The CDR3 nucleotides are TGCGCCAGCAGCCAAGATCGACTAGTTGAGGCAGATACGCAGTATTTT. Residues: CASSQDRLVEADTQYF.

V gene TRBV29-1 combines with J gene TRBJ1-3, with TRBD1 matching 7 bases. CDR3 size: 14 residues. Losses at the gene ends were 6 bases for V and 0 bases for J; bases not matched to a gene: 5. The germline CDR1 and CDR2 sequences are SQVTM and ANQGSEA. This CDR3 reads CSVTGTSSGNTIYF. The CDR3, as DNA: TGCAGCGTGACAGGGACGAGCTCTGGAAACACCATATATTTT.

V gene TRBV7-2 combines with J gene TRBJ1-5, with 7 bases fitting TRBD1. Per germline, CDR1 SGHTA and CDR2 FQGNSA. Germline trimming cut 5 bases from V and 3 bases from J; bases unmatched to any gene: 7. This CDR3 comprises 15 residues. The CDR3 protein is CASSPGTAINQPQHF. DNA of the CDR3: TGTGCCAGCAGCCCCGGGACAGCCATCAATCAGCCCCAGCATTTT.

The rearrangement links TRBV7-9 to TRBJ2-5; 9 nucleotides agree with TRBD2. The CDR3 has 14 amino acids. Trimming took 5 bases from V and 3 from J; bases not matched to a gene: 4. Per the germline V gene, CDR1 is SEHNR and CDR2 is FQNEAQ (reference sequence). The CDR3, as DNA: TGTGCCAGCAGCCACTTAGCGGGGGAAGAGACCCAGTACTTC. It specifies CASSHLAGEETQYF. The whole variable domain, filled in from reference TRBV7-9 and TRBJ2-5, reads DTGVSQNPRHKITKRGQNVTFRCDPISEHNRLYWYRQTLGQGPEFLTYFQNEAQLEKSRLLSDRFSAERPKGSFSTLEIQRTEQGDSAMYLCASSHLAGEETQYFGPGTRLLVL.

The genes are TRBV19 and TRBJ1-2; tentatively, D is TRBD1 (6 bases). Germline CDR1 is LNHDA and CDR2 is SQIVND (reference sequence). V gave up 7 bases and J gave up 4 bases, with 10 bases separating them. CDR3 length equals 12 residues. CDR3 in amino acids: CASNQDSYGYTF. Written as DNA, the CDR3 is TGTGCCAGTAATCAGGACAGCTATGGCTACACCTTC. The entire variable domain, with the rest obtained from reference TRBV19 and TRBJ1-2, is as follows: DGGITQSPKYLFRKEGQNVTLSCEQNLNHDAMYWYRQDPGQGLRLIYYSQIVNDFQKGDIAEGYSVSREKKESFPLTVTSAQKNPTAFYLCASNQDSYGYTFGSGTRLTVV.

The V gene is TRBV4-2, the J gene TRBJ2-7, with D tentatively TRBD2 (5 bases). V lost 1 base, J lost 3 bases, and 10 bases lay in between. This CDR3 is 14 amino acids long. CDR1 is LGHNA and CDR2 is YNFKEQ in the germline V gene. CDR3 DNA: TGTGCCAGCAGCCAAGGGCTAGCCGGCTACGAGCAGTACTTC. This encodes CASSQGLAGYEQYF.

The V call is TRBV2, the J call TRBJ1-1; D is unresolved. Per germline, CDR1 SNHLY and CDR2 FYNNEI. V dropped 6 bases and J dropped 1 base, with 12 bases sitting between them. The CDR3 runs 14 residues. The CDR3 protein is CASRASTTNTEAFF. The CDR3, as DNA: TGTGCCAGCAGAGCGTCCACGACGAACACTGAAGCTTTCTTT.